This TCR beta chain was sequenced in a study of T cells in Graves' hyperthyroidism and ophthalmopathy. The source material, RNA transcripts, was used to amplify TCR beta CDR3 regions. A set of HTBI primers served as the primers for a first-round RT-PCR of the TCR CDR3. TCRdb processed the multiplex PCR reads anew with MiXCR; each CDR3 protein has one entry. The table has about 290,000 distinct CDR3 sequences, roughly 15% seen once. Cells are PBMCs isolated from roughly 10 ml of fresh blood. The junction had 2 bases not matched to a gene; V was cut back by 6 bases and J by 6 bases. Germline CDR1 SGDLS, CDR2 YYNGEE. CDR3 length: 12 amino acids.

The chain combines TRBV9 with TRBJ2-7; TRBD1 aligns across 11 bases. The source is a woman between 45 and 65 years old with Graves' hyperthyroidism that later progressed to Graves' ophthalmopathy. The sample was blood. Here the CDR3 DNA reads TGTGCCAGCAACGGGACAGGGGGCGAGCAGTACTTC. Amino acids: CASNGTGGEQYF.